Listed below are T cell receptor beta chains from one sample, sequenced in a study of Graves' ophthalmopathy and Graves' hyperthyroidism. From the multiplex PCR reads, TCRdb called clonotypes with MiXCR, one entry per CDR3 protein. The sample records over a million distinct CDR3 sequences, less than 45% being singletons. Specimen: peripheral blood or thyroid tissue (not recorded which). These receptors were taken from an adult man with Graves' hyperthyroidism. Both conserved end residues are part of each CDR3. Fields, in order: D gene, clone size, J gene, V gene, CDR3 DNA, CDR3 protein. The D gene is left open where the match is weak. Size is stated for part of the rows, as once, few or many counts, or as a class when the clone is expanded.

d_gene: TRBD2
abundance: few
j_gene: TRBJ2-7
v_gene: TRBV4-3
CDR3nt: TGCGCCAGCAGCCAAGAAGGATTAGCGGGGAGCTCCTACGAGCAGTACTTC
CDR3aa: CASSQEGLAGSSYEQYF

d_gene: .
abundance: many
j_gene: TRBJ2-7
v_gene: TRBV29-1
CDR3nt: TGCAGCGTTGAGGCAGGGGACCTCCGAAGTTCCTACGAGCAGTACTTC
CDR3aa: CSVEAGDLRSSYEQYF

d_gene: TRBD1
abundance: .
j_gene: TRBJ1-5
v_gene: TRBV10-3
CDR3nt: TGTGCCATCAGCGCGACAGGGGGCGATCAGCCCCAGCATTTT
CDR3aa: CAISATGGDQPQHF

d_gene: .
abundance: many
j_gene: TRBJ1-4
v_gene: TRBV29-1
CDR3nt: TGCAGCGCCGACCTGTCCGGGACACTGTTTTTT
CDR3aa: CSADLSGTLFF

d_gene: .
abundance: .
j_gene: TRBJ1-4
v_gene: TRBV9
CDR3nt: TGTGCCAGCAGCTATCGAACACAGGGCGATGAAAAACTGTTTTTT
CDR3aa: CASSYRTQGDEKLFF

d_gene: TRBD1
abundance: once
j_gene: TRBJ1-3
v_gene: TRBV29-1
CDR3nt: TGCAGCGTAAAACAGGGGGCGAGCTCTGGAAACACCATATATTTT
CDR3aa: CSVKQGASSGNTIYF

d_gene: .
abundance: many
j_gene: TRBJ1-5
v_gene: TRBV10-2
CDR3nt: TGCGCCAGGCCGGGGGTTAGAAGTAATCAGCCCCAGCATTTT
CDR3aa: CARPGVRSNQPQHF

d_gene: .
abundance: .
j_gene: TRBJ1-4
v_gene: TRBV19
CDR3nt: TGTGCCGCTAGTGTCACAGGGTATGAAAAACTGTTTTTT
CDR3aa: CAASVTGYEKLFF

d_gene: .
abundance: .
j_gene: TRBJ2-3
v_gene: TRBV11-2
CDR3nt: TGTGCCAGCAGTCGGGGGTCCCGCACAGATACGCAGTATTTT
CDR3aa: CASSRGSRTDTQYF

d_gene: TRBD1
abundance: .
j_gene: TRBJ2-7
v_gene: TRBV7-6
CDR3nt: TGTGCCAGCCGGGGCCCCCGGGACAGCTACGAGCAGTACTTC
CDR3aa: CASRGPRDSYEQYF

d_gene: .
abundance: many
j_gene: TRBJ2-7
v_gene: TRBV10-3
CDR3nt: TGTGCCATCAGCTCCGGGACGGGGGTCTACGAGCAGTACTTC
CDR3aa: CAISSGTGVYEQYF

d_gene: .
abundance: .
j_gene: TRBJ2-7
v_gene: TRBV7-8
CDR3nt: TGTGCCAGCAGCTCTCTTCAAAAAGGAAGCCGGGACCGCACCGGGGAGCTGTACTTC
CDR3aa: CASSSLQKGSRDRTGELYF